One T cell receptor beta chain is described in this entry. Antigen specificity is unknown. The germline gene is not matched at one end of the junction; a read error may be the cause. A modified ARM-PCR protocol with three rounds of nested PCR amplified TCRbeta. TCRdb used MiXCR to reprocess the multiplex PCR reads, holding one entry per CDR3 protein. Among fewer than 100,000 distinct CDR3 sequences listed, roughly 72% were seen once. The sample belongs to a study of tumor and adjacent non-tumor tissue in lung cancer. Study in general: Patients comprised roughly 12 adenocarcinoma, a couple of squamous cell carcinoma and 1 small cell lung cancer.

This sample's RNA came from whole unsorted tissue. Study outcomes and limitations: Tumor tissue had significantly higher TCR diversity than normal lung. In normal lung, the top 100 clones were significantly more dominant than in tumor.

Germline-derived CDR1 and CDR2 are GTSNPN and SVGIG (reference sequence). The CDR3 covers 14 residues. The TCR comes from a woman aged 40 to 49 with non-small cell lung cancer. The sequenced sample consisted of lung tumor tissue. The chain has TRBV30 and TRBJ2-7; D unclear. The chain's CDR3 is CAWSRGGFSYKQYF. The CDR3 coding sequence is TGTGCCTGGAGCCGTGGTGGGTTCTCCTACAAGCAGTACTTC.